Presented here are 20 T cell receptor beta chains from one specimen sequenced in a study of blood T cell repertoires in COVID-19. Generated by immunoSEQ multiplex PCR, the TCRdb table keeps only in-frame clones and is missing some. This sample has roughly 170,000 clones, with approximately 87% found just once. Sample: peripheral blood. The receptors derive from a woman in her seventies with COVID-19, enrolled during active disease.

The chain employs TRBV4-1 and TRBJ1-5; 10 nucleotides match TRBD1. The CDR3 consists of 16 residues. Per the germline V gene, CDR1 is MGHRA and CDR2 is YSYEKL. V lost 0 bases and J lost 5; bases outside the gene matches: 4. The CDR3, as DNA: TGCGCCAGCAGCCAAGAGACAGGGGGCGCTTATCAGCCCCAGCATTTT. Its protein is CASSQETGGAYQPQHF.

This sequence joins TRBV7-9 and TRBJ2-2; a possible D gene is TRBD1 (5 bases). Germline V gives CDR1 SEHNR, CDR2 FQNEAQ (reference sequence). Trimming took 1 base from V and 4 from J, leaving 16 bases between them. CDR3 length equals 17 residues. The CDR3 loop reads CASSLDPRQPSTGELFF. CDR3 nucleotide sequence: TGTGCCAGCAGCTTAGATCCGAGACAGCCGTCCACCGGGGAGCTGTTTTTT.

The chain has TRBV12-3 or TRBV12-4 and TRBJ2-7; D possibly corresponds to TRBD1 (5 bases). The CDR3 runs to 13 residues. Trimming cost V 2 bases and J 6 bases, with 11 bases left between them. The CDR3 DNA reads as TGTGCCAGCAGTTTACACAGGCCCGGCGAGCAGTACTTC. It translates to CASSLHRPGEQYF.

In DNA form, the CDR3 reads TGTGCCAGCTCACCCCGGGACAGGGTTTTTCCCCCCTCCTACGAGCAGTACTTC. Residues: CASSPRDRVFPPSYEQYF. The chain links TRBV18 to TRBJ2-7, with 9 positions matching TRBD1. Unmatched junction bases numbered 12, after V lost 3 bases and J lost 0 bases. Germline assignment: CDR1 KGHSH and CDR2 LQKENI. The CDR3 loop spans 18 amino acids.

The rearrangement joins TRBV10-3 to TRBJ2-7, with 9 positions matching TRBD1. The junction had 5 bases not matched to a gene; V was cut back by 4 bases and J by 7 bases. Per germline, CDR1 ENHRY and CDR2 SYGVKD. This CDR3 region has 13 residues. CDR3: CAISGAGQGEQYF. CDR3 DNA: TGTGCCATCAGTGGGGCGGGACAGGGTGAGCAGTACTTC.

This chain uses TRBV10-1 with TRBJ2-1, with 12 bases fitting TRBD2. Germline V lookup: CDR1 WNHNN, CDR2 SYGVQD (reference sequence). Trimming at V came to 11 bases and at J to 0 bases, leaving 11 bases not matched to a gene. The CDR3 loop spans 17 amino acids. For the CDR3, the DNA is TGCGCCCAACCGGGACTAGCGGGTTCTAGCTCCTACAATGAGCAGTTCTTC. Amino acids: CAQPGLAGSSSYNEQFF.

This clone was counted between two and nine times. The rearrangement uses TRBV9 and TRBJ1-4; 7 positions agree with TRBD1. The germline gives CDR1 SGDLS, CDR2 YYNGEE. The V gene end was trimmed by 4 bases and the J gene end by 7 bases; junction bases not matched to a gene: 13. The CDR3 runs 16 residues. The CDR3: CASSPSPGQLAEKLFF. The DNA of the CDR3 is TGTGCCAGCAGCCCCTCGCCGGGACAGCTTGCTGAAAAACTGTTTTTT. Variable domain in full (rest from reference TRBV9 and TRBJ1-4): DSGVTQTPKHLITATGQRVTLRCSPRSGDLSVYWYQQSLDQGLQFLIQYYNGEERAKGNILERFSAQQFPDLHSELNLSSLELGDSALYFCASSPSPGQLAEKLFFGSGTQLSVL.

The chain links TRBV3-1 (or the pseudogene TRBV3-2) to TRBJ2-2; the D gene is possibly TRBD2 (5 bases). From germline, CDR1 is LGHDT and CDR2 YNNKEL (reference sequence). This CDR3 spans 14 amino acids. Trimming cost V 2 bases and J 5 bases, with 9 bases left between them. CDR3: CASSQNGVTGELFF. Here the CDR3 DNA reads TGTGCCAGCAGCCAAAACGGGGTAACCGGGGAGCTGTTTTTT.

The V call is TRBV19, the J call TRBJ1-1; TRBD1 might be the D (6 bases). The germline CDR1 and CDR2 sequences are LNHDA and SQIVND (reference sequence). V was clipped by 3 bases and J by 1 base, with 9 bases between them. This CDR3 has 14 residues. This CDR3 is CASSIGRGNTEAFF. The CDR3 DNA sequence: TGTGCCAGTAGTATTGGCAGGGGGAACACTGAAGCTTTCTTT.

This clone was counted between two and nine times. The V gene is TRBV24-1, the J gene TRBJ2-2, with D possibly matching TRBD1 (6 bases). The CDR3 covers 15 residues. CDR1 and CDR2 (germline): KGHDR, SFDVKD. The V end was cut by 3 bases, the J end by 3 bases, with 10 bases between. The CDR3 DNA follows: TGTGCCACCAGTGATAATGACAGGTACACCGGGGAGCTGTTTTTT. This sequence encodes CATSDNDRYTGELFF.

This rearrangement joins TRBV7-2 to TRBJ1-5; 8 bases agree with TRBD1. The ends lost 4 bases at V and 2 bases at J; junction bases unmatched: 7. Germline CDR1 is SGHTA and CDR2 is FQGNSA. This CDR3 is 16 amino acids long. Here the CDR3 DNA reads TGTGCCAGCAGCTACACAGGGGGATTAGGCAATCAGCCCCAGCATTTT. This gives the protein CASSYTGGLGNQPQHF.

This clone was seen a few times. The rearrangement uses TRBV6-2 or TRBV6-3 and TRBJ1-5; TRBD1 matches 7 bases. Unmatched junction bases numbered 9, after V lost 4 bases and J lost 0 bases. Germline V gene data show CDR1 as MNHEY and CDR2 as SVGEGT. CDR3 length: 17 amino acids. CDR3 loop: CASSLRTGWDSNQPQHF. The CDR3 nucleotides are TGTGCCAGCAGTTTACGGACAGGCTGGGATAGCAATCAGCCCCAGCATTTT.

V is TRBV11-2 and J is TRBJ2-1, with TRBD2 identical over 9 bases. Germline values: CDR1 SGHAT, CDR2 FQNNGV. This CDR3 has 16 residues. The V gene end was trimmed by 6 bases and the J gene end by 8 bases; junction bases not matched to a gene: 14. The CDR3 loop reads CASSKNSGSTGDEQFF. The CDR3, as DNA: TGTGCCAGCAGTAAAAATAGCGGGAGTACGGGGGATGAGCAGTTCTTC.

The chain employs TRBV29-1 and TRBJ1-4; a weak D match, TRBD1 (6 bases). The germline CDR1 and CDR2 sequences are SQVTM and ANQGSEA. The CDR3 loop spans 14 amino acids. V was shortened by 1 base and J by 0 bases, with 6 bases between the two germline ends. The CDR3 DNA reads as TGCAGCGTTGAAGGGACAGCAACTAATGAAAAACTGTTTTTT. Protein sequence: CSVEGTATNEKLFF.

J is TRBJ1-2 and V is TRBV27; 9 bases match TRBD1. J was trimmed by 0 bases and V by 6 bases; bases with no gene match: 2. Germline V gene data show CDR1 as MNHEY and CDR2 as SMNVEV (reference sequence). The CDR3 consists of 14 residues. The CDR3 sequence: CASRRDRANYGYTF. For the CDR3, the DNA is TGTGCCAGCAGAAGGGACAGGGCTAACTATGGCTACACCTTC.

V and J are TRBV5-4 and TRBJ1-1; a weak D match, TRBD1 (5 bases). CDR3 length equals 14 residues. V gave up 4 bases and J gave up 5 bases, with 15 bases separating them. The germline CDR1 and CDR2 sequences are SGHNT and YYREEE (reference sequence). Here the CDR3 DNA reads TGTGCCAGCAGCACTCAGGGTCTGGAAACTGAAGCTTTCTTT. This codes for CASSTQGLETEAFF.

This clone was picked up one time. The chain employs TRBV25-1 and TRBJ2-7, with a tentative D call TRBD1 (5 bases). CDR3 length: 13 amino acids. Trimming shortened V by 4 bases and J by 4 bases, and 11 bases separated the two germline ends. Germline V gene data show CDR1 as MGHDK and CDR2 as SYGVNS. The CDR3: CASSAAGPYEQYF. CDR3 coding DNA: TGTGCCAGCAGTGCCGCAGGGCCGTACGAGCAGTACTTC.

The chain joins TRBV6-5 to TRBJ2-1; 10 bases agree with TRBD1. This CDR3 contains 12 residues. Per the germline V gene, CDR1 is MNHEY and CDR2 is SVGAGI. CDR3 amino acids: CAVGQGFNEQFF. For the CDR3, the DNA is TGTGCAGTGGGACAGGGGTTTAATGAGCAGTTCTTC.

CDR3 sequence: CASSLLSFSYEQYF. The CDR3 DNA reads TGTGCCAGCAGCTTATTGTCTTTCTCCTACGAGCAGTACTTC. The rearrangement links TRBV11-2 to TRBJ2-7; D uncertain. Germline assignment: CDR1 SGHAT and CDR2 FQNNGV. With 2 bases removed from V and 0 bases from J, the gap between germline ends came to 8 bases. CDR3 size: 14 residues.

This clone was counted a few times. The chain has TRBV7-9 and TRBJ1-5; TRBD1 matches at 7 bases. Germline V lookup: CDR1 SEHNR, CDR2 FQNEAQ (reference sequence). Germline trimming cut 6 bases from V and 4 bases from J; bases unmatched to any gene: 6. The CDR3 is made up of 14 amino acids. CDR3 region: CASSSGQENQPQHF. The CDR3 nucleotides read TGTGCCAGCAGTTCCGGACAGGAAAATCAGCCCCAGCATTTT.